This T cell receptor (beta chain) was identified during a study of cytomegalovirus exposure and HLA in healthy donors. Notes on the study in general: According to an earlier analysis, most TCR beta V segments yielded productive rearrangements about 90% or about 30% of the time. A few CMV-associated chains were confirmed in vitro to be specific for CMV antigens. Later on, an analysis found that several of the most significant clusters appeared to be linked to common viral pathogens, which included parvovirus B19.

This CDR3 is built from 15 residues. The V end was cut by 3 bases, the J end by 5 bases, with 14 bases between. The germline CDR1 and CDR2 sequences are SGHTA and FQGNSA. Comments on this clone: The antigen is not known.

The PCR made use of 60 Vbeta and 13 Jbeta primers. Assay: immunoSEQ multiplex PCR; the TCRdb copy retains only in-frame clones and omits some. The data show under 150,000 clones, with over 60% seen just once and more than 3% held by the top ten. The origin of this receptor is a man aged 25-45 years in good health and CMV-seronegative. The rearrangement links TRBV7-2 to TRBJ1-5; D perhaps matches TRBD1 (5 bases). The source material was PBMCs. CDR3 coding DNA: TGTGCCAGCAGCTTGGTACAGGTTGGGGATCAGCCCCAGCATTTT. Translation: CASSLVQVGDQPQHF.